The next 21 T cell receptor beta chains were all read from a single sample in a study of T cell responses to AZD1222 COVID-19 vaccine. Some clones are missing from TCRdb's copy, which holds only in-frame ones; the method was immunoSEQ multiplex PCR. Here the sample spans about 130,000 clones, approximately 90% being singletons. The sequences come from peripheral blood, collected 28 days after the second AZD1222 dose. The receptor set was obtained from an adult who received the AZD1222 COVID-19 vaccine.

V gene TRBV6-5 combines with J gene TRBJ2-7; the D gene is possibly TRBD1 (6 bases). Trimming removed 0 bases at V and 3 bases at J, with 9 bases between. The CDR3 has 14 amino acids. The germline V gene has CDR1 MNHEY and CDR2 SVGAGI. In DNA form, the CDR3 reads TGTGCCAGCAGTTACTCCTCACAGGGCTACGAGCAGTACTTC. Protein product: CASSYSSQGYEQYF.

This sequence joins TRBV5-1 and TRBJ2-7; D perhaps matches TRBD2 (5 bases). The V end was cut by 0 bases, the J end by 4 bases, with 14 bases between. The germline V gene encodes CDR1 SGHRS and CDR2 YFSETQ. This CDR3 is built from 15 residues. The CDR3 DNA follows: TGCGCCAGCAGCTTGGAACGGGGAGAAAATTACGAGCAGTACTTC. Translating it yields CASSLERGENYEQYF.

The chain joins TRBV6-5 to TRBJ1-1, with D uncertain. This CDR3 has 14 residues. The V end lost 2 bases, the J end lost 4 bases, and 11 bases lay between the germline ends. Germline assignment: CDR1 MNHEY and CDR2 SVGAGI. The CDR3 loop is CASSYEPGFTEAFF. CDR3 coding DNA: TGTGCCAGCAGTTACGAGCCGGGATTCACTGAAGCTTTCTTT.

The chain joins TRBV6-1 to TRBJ2-6, with unresolved D. Trimming removed 2 bases at V and 0 bases at J, with 5 bases between. The CDR3 contains 15 residues. Germline CDR1 reads MNHNS; CDR2 reads SASEGT. The CDR3 is CASSETYSGANVLTF. The CDR3 coding sequence is TGTGCCAGCAGTGAAACCTACTCTGGGGCCAACGTCCTGACTTTC.

The chain combines TRBV4-2 with TRBJ2-7, with D possibly matching TRBD2 (5 bases). The CDR3 length is 13 residues. Germline values: CDR1 LGHNA, CDR2 YNFKEQ. Between the trimmed V and J ends, which lost 3 bases and 9 bases, there was a span of 15 bases. The CDR3 loop reads CASSQDLRLAQYF. The CDR3 DNA sequence: TGTGCCAGCAGCCAGGACTTAAGGCTCGCGCAGTACTTC.

In this sample, this clone turned up once. The rearrangement uses TRBV5-5 and TRBJ2-7; D not resolved. Germline V gene lookup returns CDR1 SGHKS and CDR2 YYEKEE (reference sequence). This CDR3 has 13 residues. V lost 6 bases to trimming and J lost 5 bases, with 15 bases between them. The CDR3 loop reads CASKLPYGDEQYF. The DNA for the CDR3 is TGTGCCAGCAAACTCCCGTATGGCGACGAGCAGTACTTC.

V is TRBV3-1 (or the pseudogene TRBV3-2) and J is TRBJ2-7; D call uncertain. Germline V gene lookup returns CDR1 LGHDT and CDR2 YNNKEL (reference sequence). The CDR3 loop spans 11 amino acids. Deletions cut 3 bases from V and 6 bases from J, with 6 bases between. CDR3 sequence reads: CASSQEGEQYF. In DNA form, the CDR3 reads TGTGCCAGCAGCCAGGAAGGCGAGCAGTACTTC.

This clone appeared once. This chain connects TRBV10-3 to TRBJ2-1; 11 nucleotides align to TRBD2. The ends lost 3 bases at V and 3 bases at J; junction bases unmatched: 1. Looked up from germline, CDR1 is ENHRY and CDR2 is SYGVKD. The CDR3 loop spans 15 amino acids. CDR3 in DNA: TGTGCCATCAGTGAAGGGACTAGCGGCTACAATGAGCAGTTCTTC. This sequence encodes CAISEGTSGYNEQFF.

The chain carries TRBV6-1 and TRBJ2-7; D uncertain. Trimming removed 3 bases at V and 2 bases at J, with 17 bases between. The CDR3 totals 16 residues. Germline values: CDR1 MNHNS, CDR2 SASEGT. In DNA, the CDR3 is TGTGCCAGCAGTGAGGGTTTCCGGACGGTAGCCTACGAGCAGTACTTC. The encoded protein is CASSEGFRTVAYEQYF.

The V and J genes are TRBV2 and TRBJ1-1; D remains unclear. The CDR3 runs 12 residues. V was shortened by 2 bases and J by 6 bases, with 7 bases between the two germline ends. CDR1 and CDR2 (germline): SNHLY, FYNNEI. The CDR3 loop is CASSELTSEAFF. CDR3 bases: TGTGCCAGCAGTGAACTTACCTCTGAAGCTTTCTTT. Full variable domain (outside the CDR3, taken from reference TRBV2 and TRBJ1-1): EPEVTQTPSHQVTQMGQEVILRCVPISNHLYFYWYRQILGQKVEFLVSFYNNEISEKSEIFDDQFSVERPDGSNFTLKIRSTKLEDSAMYFCASSELTSEAFFGQGTRLTVV.

The rearrangement joins TRBV29-1 to TRBJ2-5, with 7 bases aligning to TRBD2. V was clipped by 8 bases and J by 5 bases; unmatched bases: 11. Per germline, CDR1 SQVTM and CDR2 ANQGSEA. The CDR3 has 13 residues. This chain's CDR3 is CSHIGQGGETQYF. CDR3 DNA: TGCAGCCACATCGGCCAGGGAGGGGAGACCCAGTACTTC.

This clone was counted once. The genes are TRBV6-5 and TRBJ1-2, with D possibly TRBD1 on 5 matching bases. Germline V gene lookup returns CDR1 MNHEY and CDR2 SVGAGI. CDR3 length: 15 residues. The V end lost 2 bases, the J end lost 0 bases, and 10 bases lay between the germline ends. The CDR3 loop reads CASSYRLGANYGYTF. In DNA form, the CDR3 reads TGTGCCAGCAGTTACAGGCTGGGGGCTAACTATGGCTACACCTTC.

The rearrangement uses TRBV13 and TRBJ2-2; TRBD2 aligns across 10 bases. The germline V gene encodes CDR1 PRHDT and CDR2 FYEKMQ (reference sequence). The CDR3 runs to 16 residues. Trimming removed 3 bases from V and 1 base from J; junction bases left unmatched: 2. Here the CDR3 DNA reads TGTGCCAGCAGCTTGGTAGCGGGAGGGAACACCGGGGAGCTGTTTTTT. Amino acid sequence: CASSLVAGGNTGELFF.

The V gene is TRBV6-1, the J gene TRBJ1-2; D is perhaps TRBD1 (5 bases). This CDR3 has 16 residues. Deletions cut 1 base from V and 4 bases from J, with 16 bases between. Germline V gene lookup returns CDR1 MNHNS and CDR2 SASEGT. CDR3 loop: CASSEEWDARGYGYTF. Written as DNA, the CDR3 is TGTGCCAGCAGTGAAGAGTGGGACGCAAGGGGCTATGGCTACACCTTC.

The gene calls are TRBV19 and TRBJ2-7; 9 bases map to TRBD1. CDR1 and CDR2 from the germline V gene are LNHDA and SQIVND (reference sequence). The trim removed 5 bases at V and 0 bases at J, leaving 5 bases unmatched. The CDR3 loop spans 15 amino acids. The CDR3 here is CASSFGQGSSYEQYF. The CDR3 nucleotides are TGTGCCAGTAGTTTCGGACAGGGGTCCTCCTACGAGCAGTACTTC.

The V and J genes are TRBV2 and TRBJ1-2, with D hard to call. Germline CDR1 SNHLY, CDR2 FYNNEI. CDR3 length: 14 residues. V lost 0 bases, J lost 7 bases, and 12 bases lay in between. The CDR3 is CASSEAGRLIGYTF. The CDR3 nucleotides are TGTGCCAGCAGTGAAGCGGGCAGGCTTATTGGCTACACCTTC.

The rearrangement uses TRBV7-8 and TRBJ1-4, with D unresolved. In germline, CDR1 is SGHVS, CDR2 FQNEAQ. V was clipped by 2 bases and J by 0 bases, with 13 bases between them. This CDR3 spans 17 amino acids. CDR3 in amino acids: CASSLLHGPATNEKLFF. The CDR3 bases are TGTGCCAGCAGCTTACTCCACGGTCCCGCAACTAATGAAAAACTGTTTTTT.

The V gene is TRBV9, the J gene TRBJ2-7; the match to TRBD1 covers 9 bases. The germline gives CDR1 SGDLS, CDR2 YYNGEE. This CDR3 is 15 amino acids long. The ends lost 0 bases at V and 7 bases at J; junction bases unmatched: 8. Written as DNA, the CDR3 is TGTGCCAGCAGCGTAGGGGACAGGGCCTCTGGGGAGCAGTACTTC. Amino acids: CASSVGDRASGEQYF. The full variable domain, rest sourced from reference TRBV9 and TRBJ2-7, is DSGVTQTPKHLITATGQRVTLRCSPRSGDLSVYWYQQSLDQGLQFLIQYYNGEERAKGNILERFSAQQFPDLHSELNLSSLELGDSALYFCASSVGDRASGEQYFGPGTRLTVT.

The chain is built from TRBV5-1 and TRBJ1-1; TRBD1 agrees at 7 bases. This CDR3 has 13 amino acids. V lost 6 bases, J lost 4 bases, and 6 bases stayed unmatched. Germline V gives CDR1 SGHRS, CDR2 YFSETQ. CDR3 DNA sequence: TGCGCCAGCAACCGGGACAGCTCCACTGAAGCTTTCTTT. Its translation is CASNRDSSTEAFF.

The CDR3 loop is CASSLPTGEKLFF. Here the CDR3 DNA reads TGTGCCAGCAGCTTGCCTACCGGTGAAAAACTGTTTTTT. The gene calls are TRBV5-6 and TRBJ1-4; no clear D. This CDR3 is 13 amino acids long. CDR1 is SGHDT, CDR2 YYEEEE, per germline. The ends were cut back, 1 base at V and 7 bases at J, with 8 bases in the middle.

This chain joins TRBV3-1 (or the pseudogene TRBV3-2) and TRBJ2-1; D remains ambiguous. Germline CDR1 LGHDT, CDR2 YNNKEL (reference sequence). The CDR3 is 13 residues long. V lost 3 bases, J lost 4 bases, and 7 bases lay in between. In nucleotides, the CDR3 is TGTGCCAGCAGCCAGGTCGGGTACAATGAGCAGTTCTTC. Its translation is CASSQVGYNEQFF.